This T cell receptor beta chain was identified in a study of T cells in Graves' hyperthyroidism and ophthalmopathy (dated by TCRdb to 2018 to 2020). Study-wide context: Peripheral blood samples were taken at the time of initial diagnosis, prior to any treatment. The study also compared thyroid tissue and blood T-cell repertoires from a handful of Graves' hyperthyroidism patients. Whether ophthalmopathy could be predicted prospectively was tested in an independent validation cohort made up of 18 hyperthyroidism patients plus 17 patients who later progressed to ophthalmopathy. After blood sampling, hyperthyroidism patients were treated with methimazole at a starting dose of 30 mg daily, and ophthalmopathy patients were treated with high-dose intravenous methylprednisolone. TCR V-J signatures able to tell the groups apart were searched for in a discovery cohort of approximately 95 patients, of whom roughly 42 had Graves' ophthalmopathy and around 57 had stable Graves' hyperthyroidism. The roughly 99 discovery patients were divided at random into training and test sets in a 7:3 ratio. According to the paper, TCR Vbeta CDR3 sequencing was carried out on 120 to 150 peripheral blood samples, which came from more than 40 ophthalmopathy, some 73 hyperthyroidism and approximately 17 progressor patients.

Here is what the overall study found, with its caveats: A model built on a 13 V-J signature distinguished ophthalmopathy from stable hyperthyroidism, reaching around 87% sensitivity and 81.08% specificity in cross-validation and 80%/75% in testing. Blood samples also contained most of the expanded thyroid clonotypes (frequency above 0.001), which suggests that blood repertoires may reflect thyroid immune responses. Sample size was not statistically predetermined, and blinding of investigators to group allocation was not performed. In validation, the model predicted progression to ophthalmopathy a median of roughly six months before onset, with about 67% sensitivity and just under 75% specificity.

As encoded in the germline V gene, CDR1 is SNHLY while CDR2 is FYNNEI. Including cysteine and phenylalanine, the CDR3 has 13 amino acids. The read is trimmed to its CDR3 DNA, 39 bases read in frame from base 1. V loses 6 bases of germline sequence and J loses 3 bases, and the interval between the two ends is 8 bases. This clonotype was detected many times. The antigen it binds to is not known. Base qualities are missing; no much larger clone stands one base away. TCR beta CDR3 regions were amplified from RNA transcripts. For the first round of RT-PCR on the TCR CDR3, the HTBI primer set was used together with the Qiagen OneStep RT-PCR kit. The libraries were constructed in a second round of multiplex PCR and then size-selected and purified. Paired-end sequencing of the libraries was performed with 100 bp reads on an Illumina HiSeq2000. For the original study's pipeline: SOAPnuke was used to process the raw data, throwing out any read that contained adapters or uncalled bases, had a mean Phred below 15, or lacked an exact constant-primer or identifier match. High-quality paired reads were merged with COPE v1.2.5, and unique nucleotide sequences were defined as clonotypes. Clonotypes were aligned to IMGT TRBV, TRBD and TRBJ reference segments using MiTCR v1.1. The analysis was restricted to V-J combinations with a frequency above 0.0001, which together covered 99.2% of the repertoires. A TCS score was defined as the ratio between F50 (clonal expansion) and ExV (chaos), using BLOSUM62-based TCRdist between CDR3 peptides within each V-J. Welch's t-statistics and random forest reduced 450 to 600 V-J features to roughly 13, which were used in a naive Bayes classifier (R e1071). TCRdb redid the processing of the public reads, applying fastp at Q25 and MiXCR, and retained in-frame beta chains. Identical CDR3 proteins give one entry, which carries the most common genes and DNA. The V and J calls, along with clone size, are taken from TCRdb and not from the paper's own processing. The sample profile shows 110,000 to 150,000 distinct CDR3 sequences; approximately 20% of them were found once. The top ten constitute 65% to 80% of the sample.

The hyperthyroidism patients were between 18 and 65 years old and newly diagnosed, with a disease duration of less than 2 months. Any patient with an uncontrolled infection, another autoimmune disease, pregnancy or lactation was excluded. Clinical symptoms, serum thyroxine and TRAb, thyroid ultrasound, and orbital computed tomography formed the basis for the diagnoses. Blood from progressor patients was collected at the time of first diagnosis with hyperthyroidism, before any ophthalmopathy symptoms had appeared. PBMCs were separated from roughly 10 ml of fresh peripheral blood using Ficoll-Paque density gradient centrifugation. Progressor patients were defined as those initially diagnosed with Graves' hyperthyroidism in whom ophthalmopathy developed during follow-up. Total RNA was extracted with Trizol reagent, and quality was checked on an Agilent 2100 Bioanalyzer.

Input material: blood. This clonotype was obtained from a woman aged 50 to 60 with Graves' hyperthyroidism that later progressed to Graves' ophthalmopathy. The chain was built from TRBV2 and TRBJ2-2, with the D gene not clear enough to name. Read as DNA, the sequence is TGTGCCAGCAGAAGGGCCGACACCGGGGAGCTGTTTTTT. This translates into CASRRADTGELFF.